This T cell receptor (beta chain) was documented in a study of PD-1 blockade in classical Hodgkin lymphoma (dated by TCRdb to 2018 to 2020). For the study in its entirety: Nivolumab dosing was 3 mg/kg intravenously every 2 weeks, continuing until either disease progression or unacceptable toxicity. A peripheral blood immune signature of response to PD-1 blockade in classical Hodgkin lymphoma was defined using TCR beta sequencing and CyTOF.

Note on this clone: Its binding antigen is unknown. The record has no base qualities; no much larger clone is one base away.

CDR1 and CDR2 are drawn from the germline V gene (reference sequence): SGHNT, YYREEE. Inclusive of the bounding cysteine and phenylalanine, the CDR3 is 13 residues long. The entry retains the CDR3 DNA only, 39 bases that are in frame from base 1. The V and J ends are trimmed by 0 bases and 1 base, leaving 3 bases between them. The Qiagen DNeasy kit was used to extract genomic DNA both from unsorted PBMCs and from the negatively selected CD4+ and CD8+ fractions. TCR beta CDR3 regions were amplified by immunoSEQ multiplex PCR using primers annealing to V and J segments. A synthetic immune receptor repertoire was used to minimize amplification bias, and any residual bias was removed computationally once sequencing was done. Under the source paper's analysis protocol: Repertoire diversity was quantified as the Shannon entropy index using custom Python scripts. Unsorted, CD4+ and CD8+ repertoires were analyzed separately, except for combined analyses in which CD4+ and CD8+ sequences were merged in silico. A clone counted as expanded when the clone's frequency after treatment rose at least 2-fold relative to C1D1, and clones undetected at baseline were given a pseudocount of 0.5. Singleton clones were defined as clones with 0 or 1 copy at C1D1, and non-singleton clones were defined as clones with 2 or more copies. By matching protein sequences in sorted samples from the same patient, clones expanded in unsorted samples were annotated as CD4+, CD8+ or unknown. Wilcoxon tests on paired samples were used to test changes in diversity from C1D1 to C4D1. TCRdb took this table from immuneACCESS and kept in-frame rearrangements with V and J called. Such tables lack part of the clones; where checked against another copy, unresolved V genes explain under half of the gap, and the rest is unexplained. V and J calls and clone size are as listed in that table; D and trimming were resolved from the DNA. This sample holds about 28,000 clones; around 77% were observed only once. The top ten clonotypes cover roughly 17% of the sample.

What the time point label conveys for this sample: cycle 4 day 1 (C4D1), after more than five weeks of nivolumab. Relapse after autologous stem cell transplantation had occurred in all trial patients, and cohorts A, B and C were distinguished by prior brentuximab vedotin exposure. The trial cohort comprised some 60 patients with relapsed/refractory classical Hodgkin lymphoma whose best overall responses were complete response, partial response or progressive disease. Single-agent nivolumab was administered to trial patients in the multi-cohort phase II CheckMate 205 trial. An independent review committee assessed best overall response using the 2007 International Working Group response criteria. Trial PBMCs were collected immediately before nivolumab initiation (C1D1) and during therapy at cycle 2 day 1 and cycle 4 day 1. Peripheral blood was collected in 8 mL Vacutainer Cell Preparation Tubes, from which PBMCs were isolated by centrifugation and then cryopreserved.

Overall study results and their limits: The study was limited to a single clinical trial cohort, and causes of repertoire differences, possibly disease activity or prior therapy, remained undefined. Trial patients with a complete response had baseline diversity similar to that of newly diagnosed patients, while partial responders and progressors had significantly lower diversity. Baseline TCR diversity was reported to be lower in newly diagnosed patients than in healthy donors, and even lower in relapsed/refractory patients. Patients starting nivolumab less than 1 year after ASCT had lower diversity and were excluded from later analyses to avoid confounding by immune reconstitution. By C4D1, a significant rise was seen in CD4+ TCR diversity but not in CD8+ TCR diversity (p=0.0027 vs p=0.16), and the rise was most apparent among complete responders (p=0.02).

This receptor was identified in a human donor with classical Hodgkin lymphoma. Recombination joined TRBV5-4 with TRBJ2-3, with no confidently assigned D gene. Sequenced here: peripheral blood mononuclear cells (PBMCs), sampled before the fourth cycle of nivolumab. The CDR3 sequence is CASSLGGTDTQYF. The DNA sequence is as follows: TGTGCCAGCAGCTTGGGCGGCACAGATACGCAGTATTTT.